Shown below are 9 T cell receptor beta chains from a single sample sequenced in a study of T cells in Graves' hyperthyroidism and ophthalmopathy. TCR beta CDR3 region amplification was performed from RNA transcripts. First-round RT-PCR with HTBI primers amplified the TCR CDR3 region. TCRdb itself ran the multiplex PCR reads through MiXCR, one entry per CDR3 protein. The sample carries 400,000 to 500,000 distinct CDR3 sequences, 12% to 15% recorded once. Source material: blood. Receptor source: a woman aged 18-30 years with Graves' hyperthyroidism.

This clonotype was seen many times. This rearrangement joins TRBV5-1 to TRBJ1-4; D gene uncertain. The germline CDR1 and CDR2 sequences are SGHRS and YFSETQ. Trimming removed 0 bases at V and 7 bases at J, with 13 bases between. The CDR3 sequence is 15 residues long. CDR3 nucleotides: TGCGCCAGCAGCTTGGGGAGTCAGAAGAGTGAAAAACTGTTTTTT. Translated: CASSLGSQKSEKLFF.

The chain combines TRBV28 with TRBJ2-2; the match to TRBD1 covers 10 bases. The CDR3 has 15 amino acids. The V segment lost 5 bases and the J segment 4 bases; nucleotides outside the gene matches: 4. Germline V gene sequence: CDR1 MDHEN, CDR2 SYDVKM. The CDR3 is CASSTRTGGTGELFF. The DNA of the CDR3 is TGTGCCAGCAGTACCCGGACAGGGGGCACCGGGGAGCTGTTTTTT.

The chain employs TRBV13 and TRBJ1-3; D uncertain. The germline V gene encodes CDR1 PRHDT and CDR2 FYEKMQ (reference sequence). The CDR3 has 18 amino acids. Trimming removed 6 bases at V and 8 bases at J, with 29 bases between. The CDR3 loop reads CASSLVGAGAEVGDTIYF. For the CDR3, the DNA is TGTGCCAGCAGTTTGGTCGGAGCAGGAGCAGAGGTGGGAGACACCATATATTTT.

This clonotype appeared many times. The rearrangement uses TRBV9 and TRBJ2-7; the D is unclear. CDR1 and CDR2 (germline): SGDLS, YYNGEE. V lost 0 bases and J lost 0, with 7 bases in between. CDR3 length equals 14 residues. The CDR3 region has the DNA TGTGCCAGCAGCGTAGTCAGCACCTCCTACGAGCAGTACTTC. Translation: CASSVVSTSYEQYF.

This chain joins TRBV6-1 and TRBJ2-3; D unclear. The ends were cut back, 7 bases at V and 0 bases at J, with 17 bases in the middle. CDR3 length: 16 residues. Germline V gene data show CDR1 as MNHNS and CDR2 as SASEGT. CDR3 DNA sequence: TGTGCCAGCACTCGGTCGCCAACCCCTAGCACAGATACGCAGTATTTT. Its protein is CASTRSPTPSTDTQYF.

This clonotype has at least ten counts. The chain has TRBV6-1 and TRBJ1-1; possible D gene TRBD1, 5 bases. V was pared by 5 bases and J by 13 bases, with 23 bases between. The CDR3 runs to 14 residues. The germline CDR1 and CDR2 sequences are MNHNS and SASEGT. The CDR3 is CASSPGDSLLGGFF. The CDR3 DNA sequence: TGTGCCAGCAGTCCGGGAGACAGTCTCCTTGGGGGTTTCTTT.

This chain joins TRBV20-1 and TRBJ1-1, with TRBD1 identical over 7 bases. V trimming: 4 bases; J trimming: 0 bases; junction bases outside the gene matches: 17. Germline lookup yields CDR1 DFQATT and CDR2 SNEGSKA (reference sequence). The CDR3 runs to 18 residues. CDR3 DNA: TGCAGTGCTAAAGCTCGGTGGTCAGGGGGAAGGTTGAACACTGAAGCTTTCTTT. This codes for CSAKARWSGGRLNTEAFF.

The chain joins TRBV19 to TRBJ2-6; 9 bases line up with TRBD1. Germline-derived CDR1 and CDR2 are LNHDA and SQIVND (reference sequence). J was trimmed by 2 bases and V by 5 bases; bases with no gene match: 7. This CDR3 comprises 17 residues. CDR3 residues: CASSLGQGLTGANVLTF. The CDR3 region has the DNA TGTGCCAGTAGTCTCGGACAGGGGTTGACTGGGGCCAACGTCCTGACTTTC.

This clonotype was detected ten times or more. The chain is built from TRBV13 and TRBJ1-2; TRBD1 agrees at 8 bases. The germline V gene has CDR1 PRHDT and CDR2 FYEKMQ (reference sequence). V shed 5 bases and J 8 bases; nucleotides not matched to a gene: 7. CDR3 length equals 13 residues. In nucleotides, the CDR3 is TGTGCCAGCAGCCCATCGGGACAGGACGGCTACACCTTC. Translating gives CASSPSGQDGYTF.